These 7 T cell receptor beta chains share one sample of origin, sequenced in a study of cytomegalovirus exposure and HLA in healthy donors. The PCR was carried out with 60 Vbeta primers and 13 Jbeta primers. Assay used: immunoSEQ multiplex PCR; TCRdb lists only in-frame clones, some missing. The sample shows 130,000 to 150,000 clones, about 79% of them seen only once. The sequenced material came from PBMCs. All receptors come from a male donor in good health and CMV-seronegative.

The chain joins TRBV7-9 to TRBJ2-3; 8 positions agree with TRBD1. Trimming took 0 bases from V and 4 from J; bases not matched to a gene: 6. CDR1 is SEHNR, CDR2 FQNEAQ, per germline (reference sequence). The CDR3 loop spans 16 amino acids. Here the CDR3 DNA reads TGTGCCAGCAGCTTAGCGTGGGGGGACAGGTCAGATACGCAGTATTTT. This codes for CASSLAWGDRSDTQYF.

The chain employs TRBV9 and TRBJ2-3; D perhaps matches TRBD2 (6 bases). CDR1 SGDLS and CDR2 YYNGEE come from the germline V gene. The CDR3 covers 17 residues. The ends were cut back, 2 bases at V and 3 bases at J, with 19 bases in the middle. The CDR3 spells CASSVSPTGSNTDTQYF. DNA for the CDR3: TGTGCCAGCAGCGTGTCCCCAACCGGGAGTAATACAGATACGCAGTATTTT.

In nucleotides, the CDR3 is TGCAGCGCCGGGACAGGGGGGGTGGGAGATACGCAGTATTTT. It encodes CSAGTGGVGDTQYF. The chain links TRBV29-1 to TRBJ2-3; 11 positions match TRBD1. The CDR3 is 14 amino acids. Germline values: CDR1 SQVTM, CDR2 ANQGSEA. After removal of 7 bases from V and 5 bases from J, the junction contained 8 bases not matched to a gene.

Here the CDR3 DNA reads TGCGCCAGCACCTTTCTGACCGGGACAGGGGACAATGAGCAGTTCTTC. Its protein is CASTFLTGTGDNEQFF. V and J are TRBV5-1 and TRBJ2-1, with 10 nucleotides matching TRBD1. The V gene's germline CDR1 is SGHRS and CDR2 YFSETQ. The CDR3 spans 16 residues. Trimming removed 6 bases from V and 5 bases from J; junction bases left unmatched: 11.

The rearrangement links TRBV6-5 to TRBJ2-6; the D gene is possibly TRBD1 (5 bases). Deletions cut 7 bases from V and 4 bases from J, with 11 bases between. Germline-derived CDR1 and CDR2 are MNHEY and SVGAGI. The CDR3 contains 14 residues. CDR3 loop: CASKTGAGANVLTF. In DNA form, the CDR3 reads TGTGCCAGCAAAACAGGTGCAGGGGCCAACGTCCTGACTTTC.

As regards this clone: An end of the junction differs from the germline gene, which may be a read error. V gene TRBV7-9 combines with J gene TRBJ2-5; TRBD2 aligns across 12 bases. The CDR3 contains 17 residues. CDR1 is SEHNR, CDR2 FQNEAQ, per germline (reference sequence). As DNA, the CDR3 is TGTTCCAGCAGCTTCCCTGGACTAGCGGGAACCCAAGAGACCCAGTACTTC. The encoded protein is CSSSFPGLAGTQETQYF.

V and J are TRBV6-5 and TRBJ2-5; TRBD1 is a possible D gene (5 bases). Gene TRBJ2-7 matches the end of the DNA better, so the J call may be wrong. This CDR3 region has 14 residues. Germline CDR1 is MNHEY and CDR2 is SVGAGI. CDR3 in amino acids: CASSYAAGPYEQYF. The CDR3 DNA follows: TGTGCCAGCAGTTATGCGGCAGGGCCCTACGAGCAGTACTTC.